A single sample gave rise to the 31 T cell receptor beta chains below, sequenced in a study of CD8+CD57+ T cells in acquired aplastic anemia. The template used for profiling TCR beta VDJ and CDR3 was genomic DNA. TCRdb called the reads again in MiXCR, with one record for every CDR3 protein. The sample has 400,000 to 450,000 distinct CDR3 sequences, 65% to 80% seen once; the top ten hold 4%. The sample taken for sequencing was sorted CD4+, CD8+, or CD8+CD57+ T cells (not recorded which) from PBMCs. These receptors were taken from a human donor in good health, serving as a control.

The chain couples TRBV5-1 to TRBJ2-7, with 8 positions matching TRBD2. V lost 0 bases and J lost 3; bases outside the gene matches: 2. Germline-derived CDR1 and CDR2 are SGHRS and YFSETQ. This CDR3 is 14 amino acids long. In nucleotides, the CDR3 is TGCGCCAGCAGCTTGGTAGCGGGAAACTACGAGCAGTACTTC. It encodes CASSLVAGNYEQYF. The full variable domain, rest sourced from reference TRBV5-1 and TRBJ2-7, is KAGVTQTPRYLIKTRGQQVTLSCSPISGHRSVSWYQQTPGQGLQFLFEYFSETQRNKGNFPGRFSGRQFSNSRSEMNVSTLELGDSALYLCASSLVAGNYEQYFGPGTRLTVT.

This clonotype showed up many times. This chain uses TRBV5-1 with TRBJ1-1, with TRBD1 matching 7 bases. CDR1 SGHRS and CDR2 YFSETQ come from the germline V gene. V trimming: 0 bases; J trimming: 10 bases; junction bases outside the gene matches: 12. The CDR3 loop spans 15 amino acids. As DNA, the CDR3 is TGCGCCAGCAGCTTGGGCGGCGGAGGGGGCGTTGGAGCTTTCTTT. Protein product: CASSLGGGGGVGAFF.

This clonotype has just one count. The germline gene is not matched at one end of the junction; a read error may be the cause. CDR3 protein: CASSEARRHNEYF. Written as DNA, the CDR3 is TGCGCCAGCAGCGAAGCGAGGAGACACAACGAGTATTTT. This sequence joins TRBV7-2 and TRBJ2-3; no clear D gene. The length of the CDR3 is 13 residues. CDR1 is SGHTA, CDR2 FQGNSA, per germline.

At least ten counts were recorded for this clonotype. The chain joins TRBV7-6 to TRBJ1-5; D perhaps matches TRBD1 (5 bases). Trimming pared 4 bases from V and 6 bases from J, leaving 10 bases between. The CDR3 is made up of 13 amino acids. Germline-derived CDR1 and CDR2 are SGHVS and FNYEAQ. The CDR3 loop reads CASSWGTGQPQHF. CDR3 coding DNA: TGTGCCAGCAGCTGGGGCACGGGTCAGCCCCAGCATTTT.

This clonotype was seen many times. The rearrangement links TRBV7-2 to TRBJ1-2, with 9 bases aligning to TRBD1. The V and J ends lost 4 bases and 2 bases, in that order; junction bases with no gene match: 2. The germline CDR1 and CDR2 sequences are SGHTA and FQGNSA. The CDR3 runs 14 residues. CDR3 amino acids: CASSSGTGNYGYTF. Written as DNA, the CDR3 is TGTGCCAGCAGCTCAGGGACAGGGAACTATGGCTACACCTTC.

The chain couples TRBV19 to TRBJ2-7, with D tentatively TRBD2 (6 bases). Trimming pared 3 bases from V and 5 bases from J, leaving 14 bases between. CDR1 is LNHDA and CDR2 is SQIVND in the germline V gene (reference sequence). The CDR3 has 14 amino acids. In DNA form, the CDR3 reads TGTGCCAGTAGTATGGGGCGGGGCGGGGACGAGCAGTACTTC. Its translation: CASSMGRGGDEQYF.

This chain joins TRBV7-2 and TRBJ1-1; a weak D match, TRBD1 (5 bases). Trimming pared 6 bases from V and 6 bases from J, leaving 20 bases between. Germline V gene lookup returns CDR1 SGHTA and CDR2 FQGNSA. The CDR3 spans 15 residues. CDR3 region: CASSGTAESNAEAFF. In nucleotides, the CDR3 is TGTGCCAGCAGTGGGACGGCCGAGAGTAACGCTGAAGCTTTCTTT.

The V gene is TRBV7-9, the J gene TRBJ2-7, with D unresolved. Looked up from germline, CDR1 is SEHNR and CDR2 is FQNEAQ (reference sequence). V was trimmed by 1 base and J by 4 bases, leaving 11 bases between them. The CDR3 runs to 14 residues. As DNA, the CDR3 is TGTGCCAGCAGCTTAGTTCCTATCAATTACGAGCAGTACTTC. Its protein is CASSLVPINYEQYF.

This rearrangement joins TRBV19 to TRBJ2-1; 8 bases are a match to TRBD1. This CDR3 spans 14 amino acids. The V segment lost 7 bases and the J segment 10 bases; nucleotides outside the gene matches: 12. CDR1 and CDR2 from the germline V gene are LNHDA and SQIVND (reference sequence). The CDR3 sequence is CASNRQGTTDEQFF. The DNA for the CDR3 is TGTGCCAGTAACAGACAGGGGACCACCGACGAGCAGTTCTTC.

Turning to this clonotype: This is likely a read error, given that the CDR3 carries no conserved phenylalanine or tryptophan at its end. This sequence joins TRBV29-1 and TRBJ1-5, with D possibly being TRBD1 (5 bases). V was pared by 4 bases and J by 4 bases, with 14 bases between. The CDR3 sequence is 14 residues long. The germline gives CDR1 SQVTM, CDR2 ANQGSEA. This CDR3 is CSVARQGVNQPQHL. CDR3 nucleotides: TGCAGCGTTGCCAGGCAGGGAGTTAATCAGCCCCAGCATCTT.

There are a few counts of this clonotype. The chain uses TRBV2 and TRBJ2-7; TRBD2 might be the D (5 bases). V was cut by 2 bases and J by 0 bases, with 8 bases left in between. The germline V gene has CDR1 SNHLY and CDR2 FYNNEI. The CDR3 has 14 residues. The CDR3 DNA reads TGTGCCAGCAGTGAAAACGAGGGCTCCTACGAGCAGTACTTC. This codes for CASSENEGSYEQYF. Supplemented by reference TRBV2 and TRBJ2-7, the full variable domain reads EPEVTQTPSHQVTQMGQEVILRCVPISNHLYFYWYRQILGQKVEFLVSFYNNEISEKSEIFDDQFSVERPDGSNFTLKIRSTKLEDSAMYFCASSENEGSYEQYFGPGTRLTVT.

The J gene is TRBJ2-7, the V gene TRBV20-1; possible D gene TRBD2, 5 bases. V lost 6 bases and J lost 6, with 18 bases in between. The CDR3 length is 13 residues. Germline V gene data show CDR1 as DFQATT and CDR2 as SNEGSKA (reference sequence). The chain's CDR3 is CSARTKGVSEQYF. CDR3 bases: TGCAGTGCCAGGACGAAGGGAGTCAGCGAGCAGTACTTC.

This clonotype was counted at least ten times. This chain connects TRBV4-2 to TRBJ2-3; perhaps TRBD2 as D (6 bases). Germline CDR1 reads LGHNA; CDR2 reads YNFKEQ. Trimming removed 4 bases from V and 0 bases from J, with 14 bases in between. This CDR3 spans 16 amino acids. The CDR3 spells CASSRGLAASTDTQYF. The CDR3 bases are TGTGCCAGCAGCCGGGGACTCGCCGCTAGCACAGATACGCAGTATTTT.

This clonotype occurred once. Lacking the conserved final phenylalanine or tryptophan, this CDR3 likely reflects a read error. This chain joins TRBV10-2 and TRBJ1-2, with 8 bases identical to TRBD1. This CDR3 is 14 amino acids long. Germline CDR1 is WSHSY and CDR2 is SAAADI. The CDR3 spells CASSSAGQGSGYTL. The CDR3 DNA follows: TGTGCCAGCAGCTCCGCCGGACAGGGAAGTGGCTACACCCTC.

This rearrangement joins TRBV20-1 to TRBJ2-3; D could derive from TRBD1 or TRBD2 (6 bases each). V lost 0 bases and J lost 6, with 13 bases in between. Germline V gene data show CDR1 as DFQATT and CDR2 as SNEGSKA (reference sequence). This CDR3 has 14 residues. The CDR3 here is CSARDPGASDTQYF. The CDR3, as DNA: TGCAGTGCTAGAGATCCGGGGGCCAGCGATACGCAGTATTTT.

The chain couples TRBV12-3 or TRBV12-4 to TRBJ2-7; D possibly corresponds to TRBD1 (5 bases). V lost 5 bases and J 4 bases, leaving 6 bases between the germline ends. CDR3 length equals 11 residues. CDR3 residues: CASSPGYEQYF. CDR3 in DNA: TGTGCCAGCAGTCCAGGGTACGAGCAGTACTTC.

Note on this clonotype: One end of the junction fails to match germline, which may point to a read error. The J gene is TRBJ2-3, the V gene TRBV7-2; the match to TRBD1 covers 8 bases. The CDR3 is 14 amino acids. The germline V gene has CDR1 SGHTA and CDR2 FQGNSA. Written as DNA, the CDR3 is TGTGCCAGCAGCTTGGGTCAGGGGGCCGCCTACGAGCAGTTT. Translated, it gives CASSLGQGAAYEQF.

Comment on this clonotype: No conserved phenylalanine or tryptophan is present at the end of the CDR3, so a read error is the likely explanation. It is unclear where the CDR3 begins or ends on the DNA, so no DNA is shown, and the CDR3 is as TCRdb lists it. J is TRBJ1-1 and V is TRBV7-4. The CDR3 has 13 residues if both end residues are counted. Germline V CDR1 and CDR2: SGHVT, SQSDAQ. The CDR3 is CATTGRRLSTSFQ.

Points on this clonotype: At one end the junction does not follow the germline gene, possibly because of a read error. The genes are TRBV5-5 and TRBJ2-7; D uncertain. Germline lookup yields CDR1 SGHKS and CDR2 YYEKEE (reference sequence). CDR3 length: 14 amino acids. CDR3 region: CASSHPSDSYEQYF. CDR3 DNA: TGCGCCAGCAGCCACCCCAGCGATTCCTACGAGCAGTACTTC.

This chain links TRBV7-2 with TRBJ2-5, with TRBD1 matching 9 bases. This CDR3 has 14 residues. In germline, CDR1 is SGHTA, CDR2 FQGNSA. The V segment lost 5 bases and the J segment 5 bases; nucleotides outside the gene matches: 6. The CDR3 region has the DNA TGTGCCAGCAGCCGGGACAGGGCTAGCGAGACCCAGTACTTC. Its protein is CASSRDRASETQYF. The full variable domain, with the rest looked up from reference TRBV7-2 and TRBJ2-5, is GAGVSQSPSNKVTEKGKDVELRCDPISGHTALYWYRQSLGQGLEFLIYFQGNSAPDKSGLPSDRFSAERTGGSVSTLTIQRTQQEDSAVYLCASSRDRASETQYFGPGTRLLVL.

The chain is built from TRBV7-8 and TRBJ2-6; weak D call: TRBD2 (6 bases). V lost 3 bases and J 0 bases, leaving 6 bases between the germline ends. Germline values: CDR1 SGHVS, CDR2 FQNEAQ. The CDR3 consists of 15 residues. The CDR3 loop reads CASSLGLSGANVLTF. CDR3 coding DNA: TGTGCCAGCAGCTTGGGACTCTCTGGGGCCAACGTCCTGACTTTC. The full variable domain, with the rest looked up from reference TRBV7-8 and TRBJ2-6, is GAGVSQSPRYKVAKRGQDVALRCDPISGHVSLFWYQQALGQGPEFLTYFQNEAQLDKSGLPSDRFFAERPEGSVSTLKIQRTQQEDSAVYLCASSLGLSGANVLTFGAGSRLTVL.

The J gene is TRBJ2-5, the V gene TRBV9; D is unclear. The germline gives CDR1 SGDLS, CDR2 YYNGEE. CDR3 size: 16 residues. V dropped 2 bases and J dropped 5 bases, with 19 bases sitting between them. The CDR3 sequence is CASSVPSTVTRETQYF. Here the CDR3 DNA reads TGTGCCAGCAGCGTCCCGAGCACAGTTACGCGGGAGACCCAGTACTTC.

This chain uses TRBV20-1 with TRBJ1-5; D is unclear. The length of the CDR3 is 12 residues. Germline V gene sequence: CDR1 DFQATT, CDR2 SNEGSKA (reference sequence). Trimming took 0 bases from V and 7 from J, leaving 7 bases between them. DNA for the CDR3: TGCAGTGCTAGAGAGGGAGGGCAGCCCCAGCATTTT. This sequence encodes CSAREGGQPQHF.

The gene calls are TRBV5-1 and TRBJ1-2; 8 positions match TRBD1. Losses at the gene ends were 0 bases for V and 10 bases for J; bases not matched to a gene: 5. The CDR3 spans 13 residues. The germline V gene has CDR1 SGHRS and CDR2 YFSETQ. Here the CDR3 DNA reads TGCGCCAGCAGCTTGGATCAGCAGGGGGCCTACACCTTC. It is translated as CASSLDQQGAYTF.

The chain links TRBV7-2 to TRBJ2-3, with D tentatively TRBD2 (5 bases). The CDR3 loop spans 15 amino acids. Germline CDR1 and CDR2: SGHTA and FQGNSA. V was cut by 6 bases and J by 15 bases, with 28 bases left in between. CDR3 in amino acids: CASSSAARSYEQYYF. Here the CDR3 DNA reads TGTGCCAGCAGTTCAGCGGCGCGCTCCTACGAGCAGTACTATTTT.

As for this clonotype: Because the CDR3 is missing its conserved closing phenylalanine or tryptophan, this is likely a read error. The limits of the CDR3 on the DNA are not certain, so only TCRdb's listed CDR3 is given. The chain recombines TRBV19 with TRBJ2-7; the table's D call of TRBD1 was not tested on the DNA. CDR1 and CDR2 (germline): LNHDA, SQIVND (reference sequence). The CDR3 extends over 15 residues, inclusive of both ends. The CDR3 loop reads CASSILGAGQPQHFG.

This clonotype was recorded a few times. The chain recombines TRBV9 with TRBJ2-7, with D hard to call. Per the germline V gene, CDR1 is SGDLS and CDR2 is YYNGEE. The CDR3 covers 13 residues. V was cut by 5 bases and J by 6 bases, with 15 bases left in between. The CDR3 here is CASSSTESGEQYF. CDR3 DNA: TGTGCCAGCAGTTCGACCGAATCGGGCGAGCAGTACTTC.

This rearrangement joins TRBV7-4 to TRBJ2-1; 8 bases fit TRBD2. Trimming removed 3 bases from V and 4 bases from J; junction bases left unmatched: 5. CDR1 and CDR2 from the germline V gene are SGHVT and SQSDAQ. CDR3 size: 15 residues. The CDR3 is CASSFSQREYNEQFF. The CDR3 DNA reads TGTGCCAGCAGCTTCTCCCAGCGGGAGTACAATGAGCAGTTCTTC. Complete variable domain (other parts from reference TRBV7-4 and TRBJ2-1): GAGVSQSPRYKVAKRGRDVALRCDSISGHVTLYWYRQTLGQGSEVLTYSQSDAQRDKSGRPSGRFSAERPERSVSTLKIQRTEQGDSAVYLCASSFSQREYNEQFFGPGTRLTVL.

In the case of this clonotype: One end of the junction varies from germline; a read error may be responsible. The CDR3 nucleotides are TGCGCCAGCAGTGACCCCGGGACGGCGGGGCAACAGCCCCAGCACTTT. This codes for CASSDPGTAGQQPQHF. The chain recombines TRBV10-2 with TRBJ2-5; a weak D match, TRBD2 (6 bases). This CDR3 contains 16 residues. CDR1 is WSHSY, CDR2 SAAADI, per germline.

This clonotype was recorded at least ten times. The DNA for the CDR3 is TGTGCCAGTTGTTACGGGGGCAGGGCGACAGATACGCAGTATTTT. It translates to CASCYGGRATDTQYF. The chain is built from TRBV19 and TRBJ2-3; either TRBD1 or TRBD2 may supply D (6 bases each). This CDR3 has 15 amino acids. CDR1 is LNHDA, CDR2 SQIVND, per germline (reference sequence). Trimming cost V 8 bases and J 3 bases, with 18 bases left between them.

V usage is TRBV30 and J usage is TRBJ1-5; D remains unclear. With the DNA end fitting TRBJ2-3 better, the J assignment may be wrong. The CDR3 extends over 14 amino acids. Per germline, CDR1 GTSNPN and CDR2 SVGIG (reference sequence). In DNA form, the CDR3 reads TGTGCCTGGAGTGCAAGTCCTTCTCCCCAGCCCCAGTATTTT. Its protein product is CAWSASPSPQPQYF.